The 27 T cell receptor beta chains reported below all come from one sample, sequenced in a study of CD8 T cells in ankylosing spondylitis. TCRdb reanalysed the 5' RACE reads using MiXCR and keeps one entry per CDR3 protein. The profile covers some 120,000 distinct CDR3 sequences, with roughly 13% appearing a single time and around 3% taken by the ten largest. Sequencing was done on a sample of blood, either unsorted or a sorted T cell fraction (not recorded which). The receptors originated from a female donor with ankylosing spondylitis or in good health (not recorded which).

This clonotype was recorded at least ten times. The rearrangement uses TRBV20-1 and TRBJ2-2, with D unclear. V was shortened by 5 bases and J by 7 bases, with 20 bases between the two germline ends. Germline CDR1 and CDR2: DFQATT and SNEGSKA (reference sequence). This CDR3 comprises 15 residues. CDR3 nucleotide sequence: TGCAGTGCTCTCTCTCCAGGCCTCGGTAACGGGGAGCTGTTTTTT. Protein sequence: CSALSPGLGNGELFF.

This chain connects TRBV6-1 to TRBJ1-5; maybe TRBD2 (7 bases). The J call may be mistaken, given a closer DNA end match to TRBJ2-3. The CDR3 length is 14 residues. The germline gives CDR1 MNHNS, CDR2 SASEGT. The CDR3: CASNESGGNQPQYF. CDR3 DNA: TGTGCCAGCAATGAGTCGGGGGGCAATCAGCCCCAGTATTTT.

This clonotype was seen repeatedly, ten times or more. The chain carries TRBV20-1 and TRBJ2-7; D not certain. This CDR3 comprises 13 residues. V lost 4 bases to trimming and J lost 0 bases, with 10 bases between them. CDR1 is DFQATT and CDR2 is SNEGSKA in the germline V gene (reference sequence). The CDR3 sequence: CSATSVVSYEQYF. The CDR3 nucleotides read TGCAGTGCTACCTCAGTCGTCTCCTACGAGCAGTACTTC.

This clonotype has a handful of counts. The chain employs TRBV7-6 and TRBJ1-1, with 9 bases aligning to TRBD1. The J segment lost 6 bases and the V segment lost 3 bases, leaving 5 bases of the junction unmatched. Germline loops: CDR1 SGHVS, CDR2 FNYEAQ. The CDR3 has 14 amino acids. The chain's CDR3 is CASSFTGGRAEAFF. The DNA for the CDR3 is TGTGCCAGCAGCTTTACAGGGGGCCGGGCTGAAGCTTTCTTT.

This clonotype came up many times. The chain uses TRBV29-1 and TRBJ2-1; 11 bases match TRBD2. This CDR3 has 15 amino acids. Germline assignment: CDR1 SQVTM and CDR2 ANQGSEA. V lost 7 bases and J lost 9; bases outside the gene matches: 14. The CDR3 spells CSAEGVTSGVGEQFF. The CDR3 DNA reads as TGCAGCGCCGAAGGGGTGACTAGCGGGGTAGGTGAGCAGTTCTTC.

This clonotype came up many times. The chain links TRBV20-1 to TRBJ2-3; D uncertain. Germline assignment: CDR1 DFQATT and CDR2 SNEGSKA (reference sequence). Trimming removed 6 bases from V and 0 bases from J, with 10 bases in between. This CDR3 spans 13 amino acids. DNA for the CDR3: TGCAGTGCCAAGAAGGACAGCACAGATACGCAGTATTTT. It translates to CSAKKDSTDTQYF.

As regards this clonotype: With a much larger clone just one base away, this may be a read error. The chain links TRBV5-1 to TRBJ2-3; TRBD2 aligns across 8 bases. There are 16 residues in the CDR3. Germline V gene sequence: CDR1 SGHRS, CDR2 YFSETQ. The CDR3, as DNA: TGCGCCAGCAGCTTGGATACGGGACTAGGACCTGATAGGCAGTATTTT. Protein sequence: CASSLDTGLGPDRQYF.

The V and J genes are TRBV10-1 and TRBJ2-3; 7 nucleotides line up with TRBD2. The CDR3 is 16 amino acids. V shed 0 bases, J shed 2 bases, and the junction held 5 bases outside the gene matches. Germline V lookup: CDR1 WNHNN, CDR2 SYGVQD (reference sequence). DNA for the CDR3: TGCGCCAGCAGTGAGTCCAGAGCGGGAAACACAGATACGCAGTATTTT. It is translated as CASSESRAGNTDTQYF.

Concerning this clonotype: A clone one base away is much larger, so this may be a read error. The rearrangement joins TRBV4-1 to TRBJ1-3; D ambiguous. The CDR3 sequence is 16 residues long. Germline V gene data show CDR1 as MGHRA and CDR2 as YSYEKL. The CDR3 region is CASSQVWANSGSTIYF. CDR3 nucleotide sequence: TGCGCCAGCAGCCAAGTGTGGGCAAACTCTGGAAGCACCATATATTTT.

This clonotype has only a few counts. The rearrangement joins TRBV2 to TRBJ2-2; D remains ambiguous. This CDR3 spans 12 amino acids. Germline CDR1 and CDR2: SNHLY and FYNNEI. V lost 6 bases and J lost 6, with 8 bases in between. The CDR3 spells CASRRSPGELFF. CDR3 sequence (DNA): TGTGCCAGCAGGAGAAGCCCCGGGGAGCTGTTTTTT.

This clonotype appeared many times. The V and J genes are TRBV10-3 and TRBJ1-5; perhaps TRBD1 as D (5 bases). Trimming removed 7 bases from V and 4 bases from J, with 14 bases in between. This CDR3 has 14 amino acids. The germline CDR1 and CDR2 sequences are ENHRY and SYGVKD. The CDR3 region has the DNA TGTGCCATCAACCGGGACGGCAAAAATCAGCCCCAGCATTTT. Translated: CAINRDGKNQPQHF.

Only a few counts were recorded for this clonotype. This chain links TRBV18 with TRBJ1-1, with D perhaps TRBD1 (5 bases). V was clipped by 5 bases and J by 1 base, with 14 bases between them. The CDR3 runs to 15 residues. Germline CDR1 and CDR2: KGHSH and LQKENI. This chain's CDR3 is CASSALDGTNTEAFF. The CDR3 nucleotides are TGTGCCAGCTCAGCCTTAGATGGGACGAACACTGAAGCTTTCTTT.

In its sample, this clonotype was seen many times. The chain uses TRBV12-3 or TRBV12-4 and TRBJ2-3; 7 bases fit TRBD2. CDR3 length: 14 amino acids. The J segment lost 8 bases and the V segment lost 6 bases, leaving 11 bases of the junction unmatched. CDR3 DNA sequence: TGTGCCAGCAGAATTTTTAGCGGGCCAGGTACGCAGTATTTT. Amino acids: CASRIFSGPGTQYF.

This clonotype was observed a few times. The chain uses TRBV7-8 and TRBJ1-1; D may be TRBD1 (5 bases). Germline V lookup: CDR1 SGHVS, CDR2 FQNEAQ. This CDR3 region has 15 residues. The V end lost 5 bases, the J end lost 0 bases, and 13 bases lay between the germline ends. For the CDR3, the DNA is TGTGCCAGCAGCGAGAGGGACGGGATGAACACTGAAGCTTTCTTT. Protein sequence: CASSERDGMNTEAFF.

This clonotype has a count of ten or more. The chain couples TRBV5-1 to TRBJ1-1; 7 bases fit TRBD1. In germline, CDR1 is SGHRS, CDR2 YFSETQ. This CDR3 has 16 residues. V trimming: 0 bases; J trimming: 4 bases; junction bases outside the gene matches: 9. DNA for the CDR3: TGCGCCAGCAGCTTGGGACAGGGACAGTTTCTCACTGAAGCTTTCTTT. Translating it yields CASSLGQGQFLTEAFF.

The chain is built from TRBV12-3 or TRBV12-4 and TRBJ2-7; 9 bases are shared with TRBD2. Trimming cost V 1 base and J 3 bases; bases outside gene matches: 1. CDR3 length: 14 amino acids. The CDR3 DNA follows: TGTGCCAGCAGTTTAGGCGGGGGGGGCTACGAGCAGTACTTC. Translation: CASSLGGGGYEQYF.

The table lists this clonotype with many counts. The rearrangement uses TRBV10-3 and TRBJ2-2, with D unresolved. V was trimmed by 2 bases and J by 8 bases, leaving 3 bases between them. Germline-derived CDR1 and CDR2 are ENHRY and SYGVKD. This CDR3 is built from 11 residues. The DNA of the CDR3 is TGTGCCATCAGTGAGGGGGGGGAGCTGTTTTTT. It is translated as CAISEGGELFF.

This clonotype was seen only a few times. The genes are TRBV5-1 and TRBJ2-7; D gene ambiguous. This CDR3 region has 12 residues. Germline values: CDR1 SGHRS, CDR2 YFSETQ. The ends were cut back, 3 bases at V and 6 bases at J, with 10 bases in the middle. The CDR3 spells CASSSVTREQYF. In nucleotides, the CDR3 is TGCGCCAGCAGCTCCGTGACACGCGAGCAGTACTTC.

This sequence joins TRBV28 and TRBJ2-5; D is perhaps TRBD2 (7 bases). Germline-derived CDR1 and CDR2 are MDHEN and SYDVKM. The V gene lost 4 bases and the J gene lost 5 bases, with 20 bases spanning the gap. The CDR3 has 16 residues. The DNA for the CDR3 is TGTGCCAGCAGTTCTGTAGGGGGGGGCCGGTGGGAGACCCAGTACTTC. It specifies CASSSVGGGRWETQYF.

In this sample, this clonotype turned up many times. The V call is TRBV29-1, the J call TRBJ2-3; no firm D call. Germline CDR1 and CDR2: SQVTM and ANQGSEA. Trimming took 3 bases from V and 4 from J, leaving 8 bases between them. This CDR3 has 12 amino acids. The DNA for the CDR3 is TGCAGCGTTGATAAGGGTTCAGATACGCAGTATTTT. It specifies CSVDKGSDTQYF.

Ten or more counts support this clonotype. The chain has TRBV5-5 and TRBJ2-1, with D perhaps TRBD2 (6 bases). CDR3 size: 15 residues. Germline V gives CDR1 SGHKS, CDR2 YYEKEE (reference sequence). Trimming removed 4 bases at V and 3 bases at J, with 14 bases between. CDR3 nucleotides: TGTGCCAGCAGCCATATGGGACTCAGCTACAATGAGCAGTTCTTC. Its protein product is CASSHMGLSYNEQFF.

This clonotype has a handful of counts. V and J are TRBV18 and TRBJ1-2; no clear D gene. The germline gives CDR1 KGHSH, CDR2 LQKENI. V shed 2 bases and J shed 8 bases, with 15 bases lying between them. This CDR3 is 14 amino acids long. The CDR3 sequence is CASSPGADLFGYTF. As DNA, the CDR3 is TGTGCCAGCTCACCAGGTGCCGATCTATTCGGCTACACCTTC.

This clonotype was seen many times. The rearrangement links TRBV12-3 or TRBV12-4 to TRBJ2-6; D might be TRBD1 (5 bases). This CDR3 comprises 17 residues. V lost 4 bases, J lost 0 bases, and 13 bases lay in between. For the CDR3, the DNA is TGTGCCAGCAGTTCCGACAGTAGAGGCTCTGGGGCCAACGTCCTGACTTTC. Encoded protein: CASSSDSRGSGANVLTF.

This clonotype was found many times. CDR3 region: CSARGLAGGDTQYF. For the CDR3, the DNA is TGCAGTGCTAGGGGACTAGCGGGAGGAGATACGCAGTATTTT. The V gene is TRBV20-1, the J gene TRBJ2-3; TRBD2 matches at 15 bases. The CDR3 has 14 amino acids. The germline V gene has CDR1 DFQATT and CDR2 SNEGSKA (reference sequence). The J segment lost 5 bases and the V segment lost 3 bases, leaving 0 bases of the junction unmatched.

The chain combines TRBV19 with TRBJ2-5, with 10 bases matching TRBD2. The V segment lost 0 bases and the J segment 1 base; nucleotides outside the gene matches: 5. Germline V gene lookup returns CDR1 LNHDA and CDR2 SQIVND (reference sequence). This CDR3 has 17 residues. CDR3 in DNA: TGTGCCAGTAGTATAGATCATGTAGCGGGAGGCCAAGAGACCCAGTACTTC. Its translation is CASSIDHVAGGQETQYF.

This clonotype has more than one count but fewer than ten. The chain employs TRBV2 and TRBJ2-1; 8 bases line up with TRBD2. The V segment lost 8 bases and the J segment 5 bases; nucleotides outside the gene matches: 11. In germline, CDR1 is SNHLY, CDR2 FYNNEI. This CDR3 is built from 15 residues. The CDR3 nucleotides read TGTGCCAGCTTGGAACCGGGACTAGTTCACAATGAGCAGTTCTTC. Its protein product is CASLEPGLVHNEQFF.

J is TRBJ2-1 and V is TRBV9; D call uncertain. CDR3 size: 16 residues. CDR1 is SGDLS and CDR2 is YYNGEE in the germline V gene. V shed 0 bases and J shed 0 bases, with 10 bases lying between them. CDR3 sequence reads: CASSVDGGPSYNEQFF. CDR3 sequence (DNA): TGTGCCAGCAGCGTAGATGGCGGCCCCTCCTACAATGAGCAGTTCTTC.